Presented here are 21 T cell receptor beta chains from one specimen sequenced in a study of blood T cell repertoires in COVID-19. Only in-frame clones appear in the TCRdb table, and some are missing; sequencing was by immunoSEQ multiplex PCR. The sample includes around 270,000 clones, 65% to 85% of them seen just once. Sequenced sample: peripheral blood. The source is a middle-aged woman who had recovered from COVID-19.

The rearrangement uses TRBV5-1 and TRBJ2-7, with D maybe TRBD1 (6 bases). The CDR3 spans 14 residues. Trimming took 1 base from V and 2 from J, leaving 10 bases between them. Germline V gene data show CDR1 as SGHRS and CDR2 as YFSETQ. The DNA of the CDR3 is TGCGCCAGCAGCTTGCGGACAGACACCTACGAGCAGTACTTC. This translates into CASSLRTDTYEQYF.

V is TRBV7-2 and J is TRBJ1-3, with D tentatively TRBD1 (5 bases). The CDR3 has 14 residues. V dropped 7 bases and J dropped 5 bases, with 15 bases sitting between them. The germline V gene has CDR1 SGHTA and CDR2 FQGNSA. The DNA for the CDR3 is TGTGCCAGCACCTCAGGGCAGCCTCGAAACACCATATATTTT. The encoded protein is CASTSGQPRNTIYF.

This clone was seen more than once but under ten times. This chain joins TRBV18 and TRBJ2-3, with TRBD2 as a possible D gene (7 bases). Germline V gene data show CDR1 as KGHSH and CDR2 as LQKENI. Trimming left V 3 bases short and J 4 bases short, with 14 bases between. This CDR3 is built from 15 residues. In nucleotides, the CDR3 is TGTGCCAGCTCACCGATGCAGGGGAGGGCAGATACGCAGTATTTT. This encodes CASSPMQGRADTQYF.

The genes are TRBV5-1 and TRBJ1-1; TRBD1 aligns across 8 bases. The junction had 9 bases not matched to a gene; V was cut back by 4 bases and J by 4 bases. This CDR3 comprises 15 residues. In germline, CDR1 is SGHRS, CDR2 YFSETQ. This CDR3 reads CASSHRQGSSTEAFF. In nucleotides, the CDR3 is TGCGCCAGCAGCCATAGACAGGGGTCTTCCACTGAAGCTTTCTTT.

The chain links TRBV28 to TRBJ1-6; D ambiguous. Trimming cost V 5 bases and J 7 bases, with 18 bases left between them. Germline-derived CDR1 and CDR2 are MDHEN and SYDVKM. CDR3 length equals 16 residues. This CDR3 reads CASSLDPAPGNSPLHF. CDR3 DNA: TGTGCCAGCAGTCTAGACCCTGCTCCGGGGAATTCACCCCTCCACTTT.

This chain connects TRBV18 to TRBJ1-5; possible D gene TRBD1, 5 bases. The CDR3 is 14 residues long. CDR1 and CDR2 from the germline V gene are KGHSH and LQKENI. Trimming took off 3 bases at V and 5 bases at J, with 11 bases between the two ends. The CDR3 nucleotides are TGTGCCAGCTCACCGCAGGGTCGGGATCAGCCCCAGCATTTT. It yields the protein CASSPQGRDQPQHF.

This chain links TRBV2 with TRBJ2-7, with a possible D match to TRBD1 (5 bases). V lost 5 bases, J lost 4 bases, and 27 bases lay in between. Germline CDR1 is SNHLY and CDR2 is FYNNEI. This CDR3 is 18 amino acids long. CDR3 nucleotide sequence: TGTGCCAGCAGTAGGGGTGCACCCGTGTTTAGTAGTGGGTACGAGCAGTACTTC. It is translated as CASSRGAPVFSSGYEQYF.

This rearrangement joins TRBV7-6 to TRBJ1-2, with TRBD1 as a possible D gene (5 bases). V shed 1 base and J shed 2 bases, with 11 bases lying between them. This CDR3 is built from 15 residues. Germline V lookup: CDR1 SGHVS, CDR2 FNYEAQ. This chain's CDR3 is CASSLEPGQNYGYTF. In DNA, the CDR3 is TGTGCCAGCAGCTTAGAACCCGGACAAAACTATGGCTACACCTTC.

The chain recombines TRBV4-1 with TRBJ2-3; no firm D call. The V and J ends lost 4 bases and 5 bases respectively, with 10 bases between them. Germline CDR1 is MGHRA and CDR2 is YSYEKL. This CDR3 comprises 13 residues. Here the CDR3 reads CASSPGGGDTQYF. The CDR3 DNA reads TGCGCCAGCAGCCCGGGTGGCGGAGATACGCAGTATTTT.

The chain is built from TRBV5-1 and TRBJ1-1; D gene uncertain. V lost 0 bases to trimming and J lost 5 bases, with 14 bases between them. The CDR3 sequence is 15 residues long. From germline, CDR1 is SGHRS and CDR2 YFSETQ. The CDR3 sequence is CASSLAGEGGTEAFF. The CDR3 DNA is TGCGCCAGCAGCTTGGCCGGGGAGGGAGGTACTGAAGCTTTCTTT.

The CDR3 here is CASSYRTSGGNYEQYF. CDR3 sequence (DNA): TGTGCCAGCAGTTACCGAACTAGCGGGGGGAACTACGAGCAGTACTTC. The chain links TRBV6-6 to TRBJ2-7; 12 bases align to TRBD2. V shed 2 bases and J 3 bases; nucleotides not matched to a gene: 5. The CDR3 is made up of 16 amino acids. Germline V gene sequence: CDR1 MNHNY, CDR2 SVGAGI (reference sequence).

V is TRBV12-3 or TRBV12-4 and J is TRBJ2-5; 10 nucleotides line up with TRBD1. The trim removed 6 bases at V and 4 bases at J, leaving 2 bases unmatched. The CDR3 contains 13 residues. CDR3 coding DNA: TGTGCCAGCAGCGGGACAGGGGCAGAGACCCAGTACTTC. Amino acids: CASSGTGAETQYF.

J is TRBJ1-2 and V is TRBV20-1, with D hard to call. Trimming took 3 bases from V and 4 from J, leaving 12 bases between them. This CDR3 region has 13 residues. In germline, CDR1 is DFQATT, CDR2 SNEGSKA (reference sequence). The CDR3 reads CSASSGFGYGYTF. CDR3 coding DNA: TGCAGTGCTAGTAGCGGGTTCGGCTATGGCTACACCTTC.

The chain joins TRBV2 to TRBJ1-2, with no clear D. The CDR3 loop spans 13 amino acids. V gave up 7 bases and J gave up 4 bases, with 13 bases separating them. Looked up from germline, CDR1 is SNHLY and CDR2 is FYNNEI. The CDR3 loop reads CASTNGPAYGYTF. The CDR3 nucleotides read TGTGCCAGCACCAATGGGCCGGCCTATGGCTACACCTTC.

The gene calls are TRBV28 and TRBJ2-2; D unclear. The ends were cut back, 7 bases at V and 5 bases at J, with 17 bases in the middle. The CDR3 is 15 residues long. CDR1 and CDR2 from the germline V gene are MDHEN and SYDVKM. The CDR3 reads CASTLPPVGTGELFF. CDR3 DNA: TGTGCCAGCACTCTACCCCCGGTCGGGACCGGGGAGCTGTTTTTT.

The J gene is TRBJ2-5, the V gene TRBV7-8; 13 positions agree with TRBD2. The CDR3 consists of 18 residues. Germline V gene sequence: CDR1 SGHVS, CDR2 FQNEAQ. The ends lost 5 bases at V and 8 bases at J; junction bases unmatched: 17. The chain's CDR3 is CASSRGLAGVLQGRTQYF. In DNA, the CDR3 is TGTGCCAGCAGCCGTGGACTAGCGGGGGTACTTCAGGGAAGAACCCAGTACTTC. Complete variable domain (other parts from reference TRBV7-8 and TRBJ2-5): GAGVSQSPRYKVAKRGQDVALRCDPISGHVSLFWYQQALGQGPEFLTYFQNEAQLDKSGLPSDRFFAERPEGSVSTLKIQRTQQEDSAVYLCASSRGLAGVLQGRTQYFGPGTRLLVL.

The rearrangement links TRBV4-2 to TRBJ1-4; possibly TRBD1 for D (5 bases). V lost 3 bases and J lost 4, with 15 bases in between. The CDR3 loop spans 16 amino acids. Germline values: CDR1 LGHNA, CDR2 YNFKEQ. The CDR3 region is CASSQASGIGNEKLFF. CDR3 DNA: TGTGCCAGCAGCCAGGCCTCAGGGATAGGTAATGAAAAACTGTTTTTT.

The chain's CDR3 is CASSPGDSLAEAFF. CDR3 bases: TGCGCCAGCAGCCCTGGGGACTCCCTGGCTGAAGCTTTCTTT. The chain carries TRBV5-1 and TRBJ1-1; D may be TRBD1 (5 bases). Trimming stripped 4 bases from V and 6 bases from J, with 16 bases between. This CDR3 has 14 residues. Germline CDR1 SGHRS, CDR2 YFSETQ. The whole variable domain, filled in from reference TRBV5-1 and TRBJ1-1, reads KAGVTQTPRYLIKTRGQQVTLSCSPISGHRSVSWYQQTPGQGLQFLFEYFSETQRNKGNFPGRFSGRQFSNSRSEMNVSTLELGDSALYLCASSPGDSLAEAFFGQGTRLTVV.

The chain employs TRBV11-2 and TRBJ2-3; the D gene is possibly TRBD1 (6 bases). The length of the CDR3 is 15 residues. Trimming removed 0 bases from V and 2 bases from J, with 9 bases in between. Germline CDR1 is SGHAT and CDR2 is FQNNGV. Here the CDR3 DNA reads TGTGCCAGCAGCTTAGATCCAGGGGCCACAGATACGCAGTATTTT. Translation gives CASSLDPGATDTQYF.

This clone showed up just once. The rearrangement joins TRBV5-6 to TRBJ2-7; 11 positions match TRBD1. The CDR3 has 12 amino acids. Trimming cost V 0 bases and J 13 bases; bases outside gene matches: 3. The germline gives CDR1 SGHDT, CDR2 YYEEEE. The CDR3 here is CASSLEGQGGYF. In DNA, the CDR3 is TGTGCCAGCAGCTTGGAGGGACAGGGGGGTTACTTC.

This rearrangement joins TRBV18 to TRBJ1-1; a possible D gene is TRBD1 (6 bases). CDR3 length: 16 amino acids. Trimming pared 4 bases from V and 0 bases from J, leaving 15 bases between. Germline V gene data show CDR1 as KGHSH and CDR2 as LQKENI. Here the CDR3 DNA reads TGTGCCAGCTCACGGACAGAACCGATAATGAACACTGAAGCTTTCTTT. Its translation: CASSRTEPIMNTEAFF.